This T cell receptor beta chain derives from a study of blood T cell repertoires in COVID-19. As for the study in general: T cells, B-cell-depleted T cells, or PBMCs provided the cDNA or gDNA that served as material.

Original data processing: Nucleated cell counts were estimated from reference gene primer amplification. TCRdb's copy holds only in-frame clones and misses some; the assay was immunoSEQ multiplex PCR. V and J calls and clone size are copied from that table; D and trimming were computed from the DNA. The profile shows more than 15,000 clones, around 83% of them singletons. This clone came up a few times. CDR1 is MNHEY and CDR2 is SVGAGI in the germline V gene. The CDR3 spans 12 residues. V gave up 6 bases and J gave up 4 bases, with 9 bases separating them. Sequences were obtained from peripheral blood. The V call is TRBV6-5, the J call TRBJ2-5; a possible D gene is TRBD2 (5 bases). The clonotype comes from a human donor with active COVID-19. The donor label of this sample is uncertain. The CDR3 DNA follows: TGTGCCAGCAGCCCGGCGGGAGAGACCCAGTACTTC. Translating it yields CASSPAGETQYF.